This record concerns one TCR beta chain sequence. Its antigen is currently not known. Per-base qualities were not stored, and no clone one base away is much larger. For this chain, trimming is 0 bases at the V end and 6 bases at the J end, and the number of junction bases without a gene match is 9. CDR1 and CDR2 are read off the germline V gene (reference sequence) as GTSNPN and SVGIG. The CDR3 runs 16 residues from the cysteine to the phenylalanine. Of the read, only the CDR3 DNA is kept; its 48 bases are in frame from base 1. This sample was taken from a study of technical replicates of blood from a handful of donors (dated by TCRdb to the late 2010s). The method was the immunoSEQ multiplex PCR assay. TCRdb re-hosts the immuneACCESS table, in-frame sequences only. Its copies lack some clones; in the studies checked, an unresolved V gene accounts for under half of them, and the cause for the rest is not known. The sample table records about 56,000 clones; about 92% of these occur just once. The ten largest account for about 4.5% of the sample.

Material: PBMCs. This clonotype was obtained from a human donor in good health. Some clones in this sample may be carry-over from other donors' samples. The rearrangement joined TRBV30 to TRBJ2-2; 8 junctional bases match TRBD2. The CDR3 reads CAWSVRGGRSAGELFF. The nucleotide sequence is TGTGCCTGGAGTGTACGGGGCGGGAGGTCCGCCGGGGAGCTGTTTTTT.